Listed here are 18 T cell receptor beta chains from one sample, sequenced in a study of T cell responses to AZD1222 COVID-19 vaccine. Profiled with immunoSEQ multiplex PCR; TCRdb holds only in-frame clones, not every one. The data show 120,000 or so clones, with 92% seen just once and 0.8% to 1.1% held by the top ten. The source material was peripheral blood, sampled on day 0 of AZD1222 vaccination. The receptors stem from an adult in good health.

This clone was seen a single time. The CDR3 spells CASSIPGRAYEQYF. The CDR3 coding sequence is TGTGCCAGTAGTATTCCGGGCAGGGCCTACGAGCAGTACTTC. The chain couples TRBV19 to TRBJ2-7; D possibly corresponds to TRBD1 (5 bases). Trimming cost V 3 bases and J 2 bases, with 11 bases left between them. Germline CDR1 is LNHDA and CDR2 is SQIVND (reference sequence). There are 14 residues in the CDR3.

The chain combines TRBV11-2 with TRBJ2-1; TRBD1 matches at 7 bases. The CDR3 extends over 12 amino acids. Germline CDR1 reads SGHAT; CDR2 reads FQNNGV. The ends lost 8 bases at V and 13 bases at J; junction bases unmatched: 11. The DNA of the CDR3 is TGTGCCAGCGGTAATACAGGGGTCGAACAGTTCTTC. This codes for CASGNTGVEQFF.

In DNA form, the CDR3 reads TGTGCCAGCAGCTTGGAGGGTCAGAGATCGAACACCGGGGAGCTGTTTTTT. This sequence encodes CASSLEGQRSNTGELFF. The V gene is TRBV5-8, the J gene TRBJ2-2; D gene ambiguous. V gave up 0 bases and J gave up 0 bases, with 12 bases separating them. The CDR3 loop spans 17 amino acids. Per germline, CDR1 SGHTS and CDR2 YDEGEE.

This sequence joins TRBV7-6 and TRBJ1-2; the match to TRBD1 covers 7 bases. The junction had 11 bases not matched to a gene; V was cut back by 0 bases and J by 7 bases. Germline CDR1 SGHVS, CDR2 FNYEAQ. The CDR3 length is 16 residues. The DNA of the CDR3 is TGTGCCAGCAGCTTAGCGGGGACAGAGTCTCGGGGTGGCTACACCTTC. It yields the protein CASSLAGTESRGGYTF.

This chain uses TRBV27 with TRBJ2-1, with 7 nucleotides matching TRBD2. CDR1 is MNHEY and CDR2 is SMNVEV in the germline V gene (reference sequence). The CDR3 has 14 amino acids. With V trimmed by 0 bases and J by 7 bases, 3 bases remained unmatched. CDR3 bases: TGTGCCAGCAGTTTATCGAGACTAGCTAATGAGCAGTTCTTC. It codes for CASSLSRLANEQFF.

The chain combines TRBV11-3 with TRBJ2-3; D gene ambiguous. Between the trimmed V and J ends, which lost 3 bases and 0 bases, there was a span of 7 bases. Germline V gene lookup returns CDR1 SGHNT and CDR2 YENEEA. The CDR3 has 14 amino acids. The CDR3 sequence: CASSFGRSTDTQYF. DNA of the CDR3: TGTGCCAGCAGCTTTGGACGGAGCACAGATACGCAGTATTTT. The variable domain in full, with the rest retrieved from reference TRBV11-3 and TRBJ2-3, is EAGVVQSPRYKIIEKKQPVAFWCNPISGHNTLYWYLQNLGQGPELLIRYENEEAVDDSQLPKDRFSAERLKGVDSTLKIQPAELGDSAVYLCASSFGRSTDTQYFGPGTRLTVL.

The J gene is TRBJ2-1, the V gene TRBV5-1; TRBD2 matches at 14 bases. The CDR3 extends over 18 amino acids. Trimming at V came to 0 bases and at J to 2 bases, leaving 4 bases not matched to a gene. Germline CDR1 reads SGHRS; CDR2 reads YFSETQ. In DNA, the CDR3 is TGCGCCAGCAGCTTGGGACTAGCGGGAGGGCCGCCCTACAATGAGCAGTTCTTC. Residues: CASSLGLAGGPPYNEQFF. Full variable domain (missing parts from reference TRBV5-1 and TRBJ2-1): KAGVTQTPRYLIKTRGQQVTLSCSPISGHRSVSWYQQTPGQGLQFLFEYFSETQRNKGNFPGRFSGRQFSNSRSEMNVSTLELGDSALYLCASSLGLAGGPPYNEQFFGPGTRLTVL.

This chain connects TRBV24-1 to TRBJ1-1; 7 bases align to TRBD1. CDR1 and CDR2 from the germline V gene are KGHDR and SFDVKD. V lost 6 bases to trimming and J lost 1 base; unmatched junction nucleotides: 7. This CDR3 has 15 residues. The CDR3 loop reads CATSRAGTANTEAFF. DNA of the CDR3: TGTGCCACCAGTCGGGCGGGGACAGCGAACACTGAAGCTTTCTTT.

J is TRBJ1-2 and V is TRBV7-3; a weak D match, TRBD1 (5 bases). The V gene's germline CDR1 is SGHTA and CDR2 FQGTGA. V lost 6 bases and J lost 2, with 16 bases in between. The CDR3 runs 15 residues. CDR3 nucleotide sequence: TGTGCCAGCAGTTTAGGTTTTGGGGCAAACTATGGCTACACCTTC. Translating gives CASSLGFGANYGYTF.

The chain has TRBV6-6 and TRBJ1-2; no clear D gene. Trimming took off 6 bases at V and 3 bases at J, with 11 bases between the two ends. CDR3 length: 13 amino acids. CDR1 MNHNY and CDR2 SVGAGI come from the germline V gene (reference sequence). As DNA, the CDR3 is TGTGCCAGCAGCCCAACCGGGGACTATGGCTACACCTTC. Amino acid sequence: CASSPTGDYGYTF.

The chain links TRBV11-1 to TRBJ2-7; the match to TRBD2 covers 8 bases. Trimming cost V 5 bases and J 5 bases; bases outside gene matches: 8. The germline gives CDR1 SGHAT, CDR2 FQDESV (reference sequence). The CDR3 contains 14 residues. The CDR3 bases are TGTGCCAGCAGCAAACGGGGACTAGATAACGAGCAGTACTTC. Encoded protein: CASSKRGLDNEQYF.

V usage is TRBV6-6 and J usage is TRBJ2-5; the match to TRBD2 covers 12 bases. With 2 bases clipped from V and 1 base from J, the junction kept 2 bases outside the gene matches. Germline V CDR1 and CDR2: MNHNY, SVGAGI (reference sequence). The CDR3 has 16 amino acids. The CDR3 protein is CASSYGLAGFQETQYF. Here the CDR3 DNA reads TGTGCCAGCAGTTACGGACTAGCGGGATTCCAAGAGACCCAGTACTTC.

The chain has TRBV15 and TRBJ2-1; D is tentatively TRBD1 or TRBD2 (5 bases each). The germline gives CDR1 LNHNV, CDR2 YYDKDF (reference sequence). The CDR3 sequence is 12 residues long. Between the trimmed V and J ends, which lost 1 base and 14 bases, there was a span of 12 bases. The CDR3 region is CATSRAGTLKFF. The DNA of the CDR3 is TGTGCCACCAGCAGAGCCGGGACCCTTAAGTTCTTC. The entire variable domain, with the rest obtained from reference TRBV15 and TRBJ2-1, is as follows: DAMVIQNPRYQVTQFGKPVTLSCSQTLNHNVMYWYQQKSSQAPKLLFHYYDKDFNNEADTPDNFQSRRPNTSFCFLDIRSPGLGDTAMYLCATSRAGTLKFFGPGTRLTVL.

The chain carries TRBV6-9 and TRBJ2-7; possibly TRBD2 for D (6 bases). The CDR3 loop spans 14 amino acids. The V end was cut by 2 bases, the J end by 5 bases, with 13 bases between. Germline V CDR1 and CDR2: MNHGY, SVAAGI. In DNA form, the CDR3 reads TGTGCCAGCAGTTATCGACGGGAGCCCCACGAGCAGTACTTC. The encoded protein is CASSYRREPHEQYF.

The chain has TRBV5-1 and TRBJ2-1, with TRBD2 identical over 14 bases. This CDR3 is built from 17 residues. V lost 4 bases, J lost 1 base, and 4 bases stayed unmatched. CDR1 is SGHRS and CDR2 is YFSETQ in the germline V gene. The DNA of the CDR3 is TGCGCCAGCAGCCCGGGACTAGCGGGAGATTCCTACAATGAGCAGTTCTTC. As protein: CASSPGLAGDSYNEQFF.

This chain joins TRBV4-2 and TRBJ1-4, with D tentatively TRBD1 (5 bases). Germline CDR1 reads LGHNA; CDR2 reads YNFKEQ. The CDR3 length is 18 residues. V gave up 1 base and J gave up 0 bases, with 15 bases separating them. The CDR3 loop is CASSQGTGAIPTNEKLFF. The CDR3 DNA reads TGTGCCAGCAGCCAAGGGACCGGGGCCATTCCAACTAATGAAAAACTGTTTTTT.

The V call is TRBV2, the J call TRBJ1-6; TRBD1 aligns across 9 bases. Germline V gene sequence: CDR1 SNHLY, CDR2 FYNNEI. Trimming at V came to 4 bases and at J to 7 bases, leaving 2 bases not matched to a gene. The CDR3 has 14 amino acids. The CDR3 DNA is TGTGCCAGCAGTGGACAGGGGGACAATTCACCCCTCCACTTT. It codes for CASSGQGDNSPLHF.

The chain uses TRBV5-8 and TRBJ2-7; TRBD1 might be the D (5 bases). Trimming took 4 bases from V and 0 from J, leaving 17 bases between them. Germline lookup yields CDR1 SGHTS and CDR2 YDEGEE. The CDR3 runs to 16 residues. For the CDR3, the DNA is TGTGCCAGCAGCCCCGGGCCTACGACAGTCTCCTACGAGCAGTACTTC. Translated, it gives CASSPGPTTVSYEQYF.